One sample yielded the 15 T cell receptor beta chains listed below, sequenced in a study of vaccination and CD4 T cells after COVID-19. Their antigens are not known. The assay that was used to sequence DNA from cultured CD4+ T cells was the Oncomine TCR Beta short-read assay. TCRdb re-derived calls from the PCR reads in MiXCR, one entry per CDR3 protein. In the table there are approximately 12,000 distinct CDR3 sequences, approximately 60% of which are singletons. Treatment: approximately nine-day PBMC culture with coronavirus spike peptide pools or control peptides (ViraFEST assay). The sample comprised CD4+ T cells from blood, cultured in vitro. The source is a human donor who had recovered from COVID-19.

The rearrangement links TRBV24-1 to TRBJ2-5, with no clear D. Between the trimmed V and J ends, which lost 7 bases and 3 bases, there was a span of 11 bases. The CDR3 is made up of 13 amino acids. Germline V gives CDR1 KGHDR, CDR2 SFDVKD. CDR3 nucleotide sequence: TGTGCCACCAGCGGGCACAACGAAGAGACCCAGTACTTC. This codes for CATSGHNEETQYF.

This chain uses TRBV6-1 with TRBJ1-1; tentative D call: TRBD1 (5 bases). This CDR3 has 15 amino acids. Per germline, CDR1 MNHNS and CDR2 SASEGT. V was cut by 3 bases and J by 0 bases, with 11 bases left in between. CDR3 in DNA: TGTGCCAGCAGTGAGGGGGATTTGGTGAACACTGAAGCTTTCTTT. Its protein product is CASSEGDLVNTEAFF.

DNA for the CDR3: TGTGCCAGCAGCCGATACGAGGGACTAGGCGGGACCGGGGAGCTGTTTTTT. Encoded protein: CASSRYEGLGGTGELFF. This chain uses TRBV7-9 with TRBJ2-2; 8 bases are a match to TRBD2. This CDR3 region has 17 residues. CDR1 SEHNR and CDR2 FQNEAQ come from the germline V gene (reference sequence). J lost 5 bases, V lost 5 bases, and 13 bases had no gene match.

Points on this clonotype: Germline and junction disagree at one end, which may indicate a read error. This sequence joins TRBV6-1 and TRBJ2-7; 8 nucleotides line up with TRBD1. The germline CDR1 and CDR2 sequences are MNHNS and SASEGT. CDR3 length: 15 amino acids. CDR3 coding DNA: TGTGCCAGCACCCCGGGACAGGCGAGCTCCTACGAGCAATACTTC. Translating gives CASTPGQASSYEQYF.

The genes are TRBV19 and TRBJ1-4; TRBD1 matches 8 bases. Germline V gene sequence: CDR1 LNHDA, CDR2 SQIVND (reference sequence). With 9 bases clipped from V and 0 bases from J, the junction kept 15 bases outside the gene matches. The CDR3 totals 18 residues. CDR3 DNA: TGTGCCAGCCAAGGGGATGGGACAGGTTCCGCAACTAATGAAAAACTGTTTTTT. It specifies CASQGDGTGSATNEKLFF.

This clonotype appeared a few times. V is TRBV2 and J is TRBJ1-1; 8 bases line up with TRBD1. Per the germline V gene, CDR1 is SNHLY and CDR2 is FYNNEI. The length of the CDR3 is 14 residues. Trimming took 6 bases from V and 2 from J; bases not matched to a gene: 5. The CDR3 spells CASSEQGGNTEAFF. The CDR3 DNA reads TGTGCCAGCAGCGAACAGGGGGGAAACACTGAAGCTTTCTTT. The whole variable domain, remainder taken from reference TRBV2 and TRBJ1-1, is EPEVTQTPSHQVTQMGQEVILRCVPISNHLYFYWYRQILGQKVEFLVSFYNNEISEKSEIFDDQFSVERPDGSNFTLKIRSTKLEDSAMYFCASSEQGGNTEAFFGQGTRLTVV.

This clonotype was counted once. V and J are TRBV29-1 and TRBJ1-2; TRBD1 might be the D (5 bases). The CDR3 extends over 11 amino acids. The germline V gene encodes CDR1 SQVTM and CDR2 ANQGSEA. Trimming stripped 8 bases from V and 8 bases from J, with 15 bases between. The CDR3 coding sequence is TGCAGCTTCCACCAGGGAGGAGGCTACACCTTC. It translates to CSFHQGGGYTF. The variable domain in full, with the rest retrieved from reference TRBV29-1 and TRBJ1-2, is SAVISQKPSRDICQRGTSLTIQCQVDSQVTMMFWYRQQPGQSLTLIATANQGSEATYESGFVIDKFPISRPNLTFSTLTVSNMSPEDSSIYLCSFHQGGGYTFGSGTRLTVV.

The J gene is TRBJ1-1, the V gene TRBV20-1; D not certain. Trimming cost V 3 bases and J 1 base, with 15 bases left between them. Germline CDR1 and CDR2: DFQATT and SNEGSKA (reference sequence). The CDR3 covers 15 residues. CDR3 residues: CSASLALIGNTEAFF. The CDR3 DNA follows: TGCAGTGCTAGTTTAGCTTTGATTGGGAACACTGAAGCTTTCTTT.

Here the CDR3 DNA reads TGCAGTGCTAGAGAAATGGGGGGGAGCACAGATACGCAGTATTTT. Translating it yields CSAREMGGSTDTQYF. The chain carries TRBV20-1 and TRBJ2-3, with 7 bases fitting TRBD2. V trimming: 0 bases; J trimming: 0 bases; junction bases outside the gene matches: 3. Germline loops: CDR1 DFQATT, CDR2 SNEGSKA (reference sequence). CDR3 length: 15 residues.

The rearrangement uses TRBV19 and TRBJ1-5; 8 bases agree with TRBD1. The V gene's germline CDR1 is LNHDA and CDR2 SQIVND (reference sequence). The CDR3 is 17 amino acids. The J segment lost 4 bases and the V segment lost 6 bases, leaving 14 bases of the junction unmatched. For the CDR3, the DNA is TGTGCCAGTAGCCTTGCATATTGGACAGGGTTGAATCAGCCCCAGCATTTT. It is translated as CASSLAYWTGLNQPQHF.

This chain joins TRBV11-3 and TRBJ2-7, with 10 bases that match TRBD1. The V and J ends lost 1 base and 6 bases, in that order; junction bases with no gene match: 0. The length of the CDR3 is 13 residues. Per germline, CDR1 SGHNT and CDR2 YENEEA. CDR3 DNA sequence: TGTGCCAGCAGCTTAGGGACAGGGGGCGAGCAGTACTTC. Amino acids: CASSLGTGGEQYF.

This clonotype was recorded a few times. The chain links TRBV7-9 to TRBJ1-1; D is uncertain. The CDR3 totals 14 residues. V was cut by 0 bases and J by 4 bases, with 9 bases left in between. The V gene's germline CDR1 is SEHNR and CDR2 FQNEAQ (reference sequence). The CDR3 sequence is CASSLAARSTEAFF. CDR3 nucleotides: TGTGCCAGCAGCTTAGCGGCGCGGAGCACTGAAGCTTTCTTT.

The chain joins TRBV20-1 to TRBJ1-3; D perhaps matches TRBD1 (5 bases). The CDR3 is 12 residues long. Germline V lookup: CDR1 DFQATT, CDR2 SNEGSKA (reference sequence). In DNA form, the CDR3 reads TGCAGCGCCTCACCGGGGGGAACTACCATATATTTT. Translating it yields CSASPGGTTIYF.

V and J are TRBV7-2 and TRBJ2-2, with 9 bases lining up with TRBD2. J gave up 5 bases and V 4 bases, and 2 bases lay outside the gene matches. This CDR3 is 14 amino acids long. Per the germline V gene, CDR1 is SGHTA and CDR2 is FQGNSA. The CDR3, as DNA: TGTGCCAGCAGCTACGGACTAGCGACCGGGGAGCTGTTTTTT. It is translated as CASSYGLATGELFF.

This clonotype is a singleton in its sample. The chain recombines TRBV6-1 with TRBJ2-7; D tentatively fits TRBD1 or TRBD2 (6 bases each). Looked up from germline, CDR1 is MNHNS and CDR2 is SASEGT. Trimming removed 3 bases at V and 6 bases at J, with 18 bases between. The CDR3 covers 15 residues. The CDR3 sequence: CASSDRVEGGSEQYF. DNA of the CDR3: TGTGCCAGCAGTGATAGGGTCGAGGGGGGCTCCGAGCAGTACTTC.